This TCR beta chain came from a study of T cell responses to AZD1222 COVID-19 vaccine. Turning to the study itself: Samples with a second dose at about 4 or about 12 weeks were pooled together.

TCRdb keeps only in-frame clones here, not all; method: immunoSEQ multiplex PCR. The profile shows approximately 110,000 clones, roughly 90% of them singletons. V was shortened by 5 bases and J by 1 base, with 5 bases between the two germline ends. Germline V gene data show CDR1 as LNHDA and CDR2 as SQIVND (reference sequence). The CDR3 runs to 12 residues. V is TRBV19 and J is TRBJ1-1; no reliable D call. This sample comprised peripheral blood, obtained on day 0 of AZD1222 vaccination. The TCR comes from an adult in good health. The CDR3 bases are TGTGCCAGTAGTTACTGGAACACTGAAGCTTTCTTT. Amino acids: CASSYWNTEAFF.